A single sample gave rise to the 32 T cell receptor beta chains below, sequenced in a study of OX40 agonist ivuxolimab in advanced cancers. The repertoire was sequenced with immunoSEQ multiplex PCR; TCRdb's copy has only in-frame clones and lacks some. The repertoire has 90,000 to 120,000 clones, under 95% of them found once; the top ten carry approximately 1.1%. The sample here was CD4+ or CD8+ T cells sorted from blood, taken in a trial of the OX40 agonist ivuxolimab. The receptors shown here come from an adult with an advanced solid tumor such as melanoma, head and neck, liver or kidney cancer.

The chain employs TRBV6-5 and TRBJ1-2; 8 bases are a match to TRBD1. The CDR3 loop spans 15 amino acids. Losses at the gene ends were 0 bases for V and 4 bases for J; bases not matched to a gene: 4. CDR1 and CDR2 from the germline V gene are MNHEY and SVGAGI. CDR3 loop: CASSYSSQGGYGYTF. CDR3 DNA sequence: TGTGCCAGCAGTTACTCGTCACAGGGGGGCTATGGCTACACCTTC.

The chain has TRBV5-4 and TRBJ2-1; D is undetermined. Germline lookup yields CDR1 SGHNT and CDR2 YYREEE (reference sequence). V was cut by 2 bases and J by 4 bases, with 13 bases left in between. This CDR3 contains 15 residues. The CDR3 coding sequence is TGTGCCAGCAGCTTTTCGAGTCAGGATTACAATGAGCAGTTCTTC. It yields the protein CASSFSSQDYNEQFF.

This chain links TRBV29-1 with TRBJ2-5; D uncertain. The CDR3 length is 11 residues. The ends were cut back, 3 bases at V and 5 bases at J, with 7 bases in the middle. Looked up from germline, CDR1 is SQVTM and CDR2 is ANQGSEA. This chain's CDR3 is CSVDPGETQYF. CDR3 bases: TGCAGCGTTGATCCCGGGGAGACCCAGTACTTC.

This chain connects TRBV7-9 to TRBJ2-6; 7 nucleotides line up with TRBD1. Germline CDR1 and CDR2: SEHNR and FQNEAQ (reference sequence). The J segment lost 2 bases and the V segment lost 4 bases, leaving 5 bases of the junction unmatched. The CDR3 has 16 amino acids. The DNA for the CDR3 is TGTGCCAGCAGCTCCCCCGGGACAGCTGGGGCCAACGTCCTGACTTTC. This sequence encodes CASSSPGTAGANVLTF.

As regards this clone: The sample holds other DNA sequences that translate to the same CDR3. J is TRBJ2-7 and V is TRBV5-4; unclear D gene. This CDR3 has 12 amino acids. The germline CDR1 and CDR2 sequences are SGHNT and YYREEE (reference sequence). Trimming shortened V by 3 bases and J by 0 bases, and 4 bases separated the two germline ends. Here the CDR3 reads CASSSDSYEQYF. CDR3 in DNA: TGTGCCAGCAGCTCGGACTCCTACGAGCAGTACTTC.

The rearrangement links TRBV6-1 to TRBJ1-6, with D possibly matching TRBD1 (6 bases). Germline V gives CDR1 MNHNS, CDR2 SASEGT. The V end lost 4 bases, the J end lost 2 bases, and 12 bases lay between the germline ends. This CDR3 is 16 amino acids long. CDR3 sequence (DNA): TGTGCCAGCAGTGCCGGGGGCGCCCCCTATAATTCACCCCTCCACTTT. Translated, it gives CASSAGGAPYNSPLHF.

This clone is a singleton in its sample. V and J are TRBV28 and TRBJ1-2; possibly TRBD1 for D (5 bases). V lost 5 bases to trimming and J lost 7 bases, with 35 bases between them. This CDR3 has 20 residues. Germline V gene sequence: CDR1 MDHEN, CDR2 SYDVKM. CDR3 amino acids: CASSGTSGMRGRGLSGGYTF. The CDR3 DNA follows: TGTGCCAGCAGTGGCACTTCAGGAATGAGGGGTCGGGGGTTATCGGGTGGCTACACCTTC.

V usage is TRBV6-5 and J usage is TRBJ1-2, with a possible D match to TRBD1 (6 bases). The CDR3 extends over 15 amino acids. CDR1 and CDR2 from the germline V gene are MNHEY and SVGAGI. The V end was cut by 2 bases, the J end by 1 base, with 11 bases between. The CDR3 DNA reads TGTGCCAGCAGTTACGCAGGGGCGGTTAACTATGGCTACACCTTC. Translated, it gives CASSYAGAVNYGYTF.

The CDR3: CASSADRGNTEAFF. For the CDR3, the DNA is TGCGCCAGCAGTGCGGACAGGGGTAACACTGAAGCTTTCTTT. The J gene is TRBJ1-1, the V gene TRBV5-1, with 9 nucleotides matching TRBD1. The CDR3 contains 14 residues. Trimming took 5 bases from V and 2 from J; bases not matched to a gene: 4. CDR1 SGHRS and CDR2 YFSETQ come from the germline V gene.

The rearrangement uses TRBV7-8 and TRBJ2-2; D unresolved. This CDR3 has 13 amino acids. Per the germline V gene, CDR1 is SGHVS and CDR2 is FQNEAQ. Trimming left V 5 bases short and J 1 base short, with 5 bases between. The CDR3 nucleotides read TGTGCCAGCAGCCCATGGAACACCGGGGAGCTGTTTTTT. It yields the protein CASSPWNTGELFF.

CDR3 bases: TGCAGCGTTTCTACAGGGTTCAATCAGCCCCAGCATTTT. It translates to CSVSTGFNQPQHF. The chain uses TRBV29-1 and TRBJ1-5; a weak D match, TRBD1 (6 bases). The CDR3 totals 13 residues. V was cut by 5 bases and J by 3 bases, with 11 bases left in between. From germline, CDR1 is SQVTM and CDR2 ANQGSEA.

The CDR3 sequence: CASSPKGGYTF. In DNA, the CDR3 is TGTGCCAGCAGCCCTAAGGGGGGCTACACCTTC. The gene calls are TRBV28 and TRBJ1-2, with D maybe TRBD1 (5 bases). Trimming took off 6 bases at V and 8 bases at J, with 10 bases between the two ends. Per germline, CDR1 MDHEN and CDR2 SYDVKM. The CDR3 runs to 11 residues.

The chain recombines TRBV18 with TRBJ1-1; D gene unclear. V gave up 2 bases and J gave up 2 bases, with 12 bases separating them. The CDR3 runs to 15 residues. The germline CDR1 and CDR2 sequences are KGHSH and LQKENI. CDR3 protein: CASSPMREPNTEAFF. Written as DNA, the CDR3 is TGTGCCAGCTCACCAATGAGGGAACCAAACACTGAAGCTTTCTTT.

The rearrangement uses TRBV2 and TRBJ1-5; D call uncertain. The CDR3 is made up of 16 amino acids. Trimming shortened V by 0 bases and J by 0 bases, and 9 bases separated the two germline ends. Germline V gene data show CDR1 as SNHLY and CDR2 as FYNNEI. For the CDR3, the DNA is TGTGCCAGCAGTGAAGCCCAGCCATATAGCAATCAGCCCCAGCATTTT. Amino acid sequence: CASSEAQPYSNQPQHF.

CDR3 sequence (DNA): TGTGCCAGCGGGCCTGGGGCAGGGCGGGGACTAGCGGGAACGAGTGAGCAGTACTTC. Protein product: CASGPGAGRGLAGTSEQYF. The genes are TRBV21-1 and TRBJ2-7; TRBD2 was called by the table and not checked on the DNA. TRBV21-1 counts as a pseudogene. The CDR3 extends over 19 amino acids.

The rearrangement uses TRBV5-1 and TRBJ2-3; 10 nucleotides align to TRBD2. There are 15 residues in the CDR3. The trim removed 2 bases at V and 4 bases at J, leaving 4 bases unmatched. Germline V gene lookup returns CDR1 SGHRS and CDR2 YFSETQ. The DNA of the CDR3 is TGCGCCAGCAGCTTTAGCGGGAGGTCGTCAGATACGCAGTATTTT. Protein product: CASSFSGRSSDTQYF.

The chain is built from TRBV7-8 and TRBJ2-1; no firm D call. With 1 base removed from V and 7 bases from J, the gap between germline ends came to 11 bases. The length of the CDR3 is 14 residues. Germline CDR1 reads SGHVS; CDR2 reads FQNEAQ. CDR3 amino acids: CASSLGQRRNEQFF. The CDR3 nucleotides read TGTGCCAGCAGCTTAGGGCAACGAAGGAATGAGCAGTTCTTC.

The chain combines TRBV28 with TRBJ1-4; D is perhaps TRBD1 (5 bases). V was trimmed by 3 bases and J by 6 bases, leaving 17 bases between them. Germline V lookup: CDR1 MDHEN, CDR2 SYDVKM. This CDR3 has 16 residues. DNA for the CDR3: TGTGCCAGCAGTTTTATGGCCAGGGCCAGGGATGAAAAACTGTTTTTT. Protein: CASSFMARARDEKLFF.

The chain joins TRBV7-3 to TRBJ1-1; possible D gene TRBD1, 5 bases. Germline V gene data show CDR1 as SGHTA and CDR2 as FQGTGA. Trimming took 5 bases from V and 3 from J, leaving 13 bases between them. The CDR3 extends over 14 amino acids. CDR3 bases: TGTGCCAGCAGCCCCTGGGGCGGGGACACTGAAGCTTTCTTT. It encodes CASSPWGGDTEAFF.

This rearrangement joins TRBV9 to TRBJ1-6; D gene unclear. Trimming shortened V by 0 bases and J by 6 bases, and 10 bases separated the two germline ends. The CDR3 has 15 residues. The V gene's germline CDR1 is SGDLS and CDR2 YYNGEE. CDR3 sequence: CASSVGRTGNSPLHF. CDR3 nucleotide sequence: TGTGCCAGCAGCGTAGGGAGGACTGGTAATTCACCCCTCCACTTT.

J is TRBJ1-2 and V is TRBV6-6; D gene uncertain. The germline V gene encodes CDR1 MNHNY and CDR2 SVGAGI (reference sequence). Trimming left V 5 bases short and J 1 base short, with 14 bases between. CDR3 length equals 15 residues. Here the CDR3 reads CASSAPGGGNYGYTF. The CDR3 coding sequence is TGTGCCAGCAGTGCCCCCGGAGGAGGTAACTATGGCTACACCTTC.

The chain joins TRBV12-5 to TRBJ1-1, with TRBD1 as a possible D gene (5 bases). This CDR3 has 12 amino acids. CDR1 and CDR2 (germline): LGHNT, FRNRAP. V lost 3 bases and J lost 5, with 7 bases in between. CDR3 bases: TGTGCTAGTGGTTTCGAGGGGACTGAAGCTTTCTTT. It is translated as CASGFEGTEAFF.

The J gene is TRBJ1-4, the V gene TRBV7-9, with 7 bases fitting TRBD1. This CDR3 contains 16 residues. Germline-derived CDR1 and CDR2 are SEHNR and FQNEAQ (reference sequence). The V and J ends lost 10 bases and 1 base, in that order; junction bases with no gene match: 12. The CDR3 region is CATRRDRIRTNEKLFF. CDR3 in DNA: TGTGCCACCAGAAGGGACAGAATCAGAACTAATGAAAAACTGTTTTTT.

The gene calls are TRBV6-1 and TRBJ2-2; D gene ambiguous. V lost 2 bases to trimming and J lost 3 bases, with 7 bases between them. The CDR3 consists of 14 residues. The germline V gene encodes CDR1 MNHNS and CDR2 SASEGT. CDR3 in DNA: TGTGCCAGCAGTGAATTAGTACACACCGGGGAGCTGTTTTTT. This codes for CASSELVHTGELFF.

This rearrangement joins TRBV19 to TRBJ2-1; D is possibly TRBD2 (6 bases). The germline CDR1 and CDR2 sequences are LNHDA and SQIVND (reference sequence). The CDR3 is made up of 15 amino acids. V dropped 5 bases and J dropped 6 bases, with 17 bases sitting between them. The CDR3, as DNA: TGTGCCAGTAGTCCCACGGGAGTGTCGAGCAATGAGCAGTTCTTC. Translated: CASSPTGVSSNEQFF.

The chain links TRBV11-1 to TRBJ2-1, with D possibly TRBD2 on 6 matching bases. Germline V gene data show CDR1 as SGHAT and CDR2 as FQDESV (reference sequence). V was shortened by 1 base and J by 3 bases, with 22 bases between the two germline ends. The CDR3 covers 19 residues. CDR3 nucleotide sequence: TGTGCCAGCAGCTTAGTAGTGGAGGGAGGACGTGGATACTACAATGAGCAGTTCTTC. Translating gives CASSLVVEGGRGYYNEQFF.

The rearrangement links TRBV18 to TRBJ2-3; 9 bases match TRBD2. J lost 6 bases, V lost 3 bases, and 4 bases had no gene match. Germline lookup yields CDR1 KGHSH and CDR2 LQKENI. The CDR3 consists of 14 residues. CDR3 residues: CASSPAGGSDTQYF. CDR3 DNA sequence: TGTGCCAGCTCACCGGCGGGAGGGTCCGATACGCAGTATTTT.

The chain couples TRBV28 to TRBJ2-2; D is undetermined. The CDR3 runs 16 residues. Trimming removed 3 bases at V and 4 bases at J, with 15 bases between. Per germline, CDR1 MDHEN and CDR2 SYDVKM. The CDR3 reads CASSFLRTASTGELFF. Here the CDR3 DNA reads TGTGCCAGCAGTTTTTTAAGGACGGCGAGCACCGGGGAGCTGTTTTTT. The variable domain in full, completed from reference TRBV28 and TRBJ2-2, reads DVKVTQSSRYLVKRTGEKVFLECVQDMDHENMFWYRQDPGLGLRLIYFSYDVKMKEKGDIPEGYSVSREKKERFSLILESASTNQTSMYLCASSFLRTASTGELFFGEGSRLTVL.

The genes are TRBV5-1 and TRBJ1-5, with 8 positions matching TRBD1. J lost 6 bases, V lost 4 bases, and 9 bases had no gene match. From germline, CDR1 is SGHRS and CDR2 YFSETQ. The CDR3 sequence is 15 residues long. CDR3 sequence (DNA): TGCGCCAGCAGCAAAGCGACAGGGGTTGGTCAGCCCCAGCATTTT. Amino acid sequence: CASSKATGVGQPQHF.

The J gene is TRBJ2-1, the V gene TRBV7-3, with 9 bases fitting TRBD2. The CDR3 consists of 15 residues. Looked up from germline, CDR1 is SGHTA and CDR2 is FQGTGA. V shed 2 bases, J shed 6 bases, and the junction held 5 bases outside the gene matches. CDR3 sequence: CASSLGSGRSNEQFF. CDR3 sequence (DNA): TGTGCCAGCAGCTTAGGTAGCGGGAGAAGCAATGAGCAGTTCTTC.

The rearrangement joins TRBV7-2 to TRBJ2-2; 9 positions match TRBD1. The CDR3 consists of 16 residues. Unmatched junction bases numbered 8, after V lost 5 bases and J lost 4 bases. Germline V gives CDR1 SGHTA, CDR2 FQGNSA. The CDR3 loop reads CASSRVQGAVTGELFF. For the CDR3, the DNA is TGTGCCAGCAGCCGGGTACAGGGGGCGGTCACCGGGGAGCTGTTTTTT.

V is TRBV7-2 and J is TRBJ2-7; D is unclear. V shed 2 bases and J shed 1 base, with 6 bases lying between them. This CDR3 is 13 amino acids long. CDR1 is SGHTA and CDR2 is FQGNSA in the germline V gene. The CDR3 region is CASSLMGSYEQYF. The CDR3 region has the DNA TGTGCCAGCAGCTTAATGGGGTCCTACGAGCAGTACTTC. Together with reference TRBV7-2 and TRBJ2-7, the CDR3 gives the full variable domain: GAGVSQSPSNKVTEKGKDVELRCDPISGHTALYWYRQSLGQGLEFLIYFQGNSAPDKSGLPSDRFSAERTGGSVSTLTIQRTQQEDSAVYLCASSLMGSYEQYFGPGTRLTVT.